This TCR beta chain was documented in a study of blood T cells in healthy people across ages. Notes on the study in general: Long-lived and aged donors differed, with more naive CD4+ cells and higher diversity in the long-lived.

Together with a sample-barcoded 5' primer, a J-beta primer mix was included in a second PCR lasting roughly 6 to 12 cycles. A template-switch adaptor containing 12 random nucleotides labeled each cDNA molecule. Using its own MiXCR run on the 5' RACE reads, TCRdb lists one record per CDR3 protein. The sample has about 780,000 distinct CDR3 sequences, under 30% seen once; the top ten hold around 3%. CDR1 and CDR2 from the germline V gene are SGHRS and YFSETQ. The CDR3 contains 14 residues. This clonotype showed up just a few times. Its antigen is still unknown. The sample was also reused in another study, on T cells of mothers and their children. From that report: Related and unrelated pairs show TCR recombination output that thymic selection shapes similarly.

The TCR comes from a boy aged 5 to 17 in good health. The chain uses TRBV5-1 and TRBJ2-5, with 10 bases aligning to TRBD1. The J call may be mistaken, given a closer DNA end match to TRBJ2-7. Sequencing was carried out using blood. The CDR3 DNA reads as TGCGCCAGCAGCCGACAGGGGGCCGACTACGAGCAGTACTTC. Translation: CASSRQGADYEQYF.